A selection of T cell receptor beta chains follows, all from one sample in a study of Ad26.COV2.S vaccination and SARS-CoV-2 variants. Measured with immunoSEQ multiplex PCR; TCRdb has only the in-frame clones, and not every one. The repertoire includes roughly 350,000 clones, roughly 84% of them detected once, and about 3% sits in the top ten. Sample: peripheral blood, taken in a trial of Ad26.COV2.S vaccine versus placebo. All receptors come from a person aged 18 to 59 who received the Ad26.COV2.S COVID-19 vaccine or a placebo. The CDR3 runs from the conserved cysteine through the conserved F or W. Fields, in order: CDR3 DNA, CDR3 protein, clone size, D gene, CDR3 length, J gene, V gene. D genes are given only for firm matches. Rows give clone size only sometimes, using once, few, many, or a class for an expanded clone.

cdr3_nt: TGTGCCAGTAGTATGAATGAATATCAGCCCCAGCATTTT; cdr3_aa: CASSMNEYQPQHF; clone_size: .; d_call: .; cdr3_length: 13; j_call: TRBJ1-5; v_call: TRBV19
cdr3_nt: TGTGCCAGCAGTTTATCGCAGGGAATTGGACAGCCCCAGCATTTT; cdr3_aa: CASSLSQGIGQPQHF; clone_size: once; d_call: .; cdr3_length: 15; j_call: TRBJ1-5; v_call: TRBV27
cdr3_nt: TGTGCCAGCAGTGACCGGACAGGGCCCAAAAACATTCAGTACTTC; cdr3_aa: CASSDRTGPKNIQYF; clone_size: .; d_call: TRBD1; cdr3_length: 15; j_call: TRBJ2-4; v_call: TRBV25-1
cdr3_nt: TGTGCCAGCAGCAAGGGACAGGCGAACACCGGGGAGCTGTTTTTT; cdr3_aa: CASSKGQANTGELFF; clone_size: .; d_call: TRBD1; cdr3_length: 15; j_call: TRBJ2-2; v_call: TRBV5-5
cdr3_nt: TGTGCCAGCAGCTCTAGGTGGCTAGAAGGCACAGATACGCAGTATTTT; cdr3_aa: CASSSRWLEGTDTQYF; clone_size: .; d_call: .; cdr3_length: 16; j_call: TRBJ2-3; v_call: TRBV28
cdr3_nt: TGCGCCAGCAGTGATTCCGAGAACACTGAAGCTTTCTTT; cdr3_aa: CASSDSENTEAFF; clone_size: .; d_call: .; cdr3_length: 13; j_call: TRBJ1-1; v_call: TRBV10-2
cdr3_nt: TGTGCCAGCAGCCAAGACAGGGGAGGCTCTGGGGCCAACGTCCTGACTTTC; cdr3_aa: CASSQDRGGSGANVLTF; clone_size: .; d_call: .; cdr3_length: 17; j_call: TRBJ2-6; v_call: TRBV4-2
cdr3_nt: TGTGCCAGCAGCGGACTAAACTATGGCTACACCTTC; cdr3_aa: CASSGLNYGYTF; clone_size: .; d_call: .; cdr3_length: 12; j_call: TRBJ1-2; v_call: TRBV13
cdr3_nt: TGTGCCATCAGCTCGGACAGGTCTGAGCAGTTCTTC; cdr3_aa: CAISSDRSEQFF; clone_size: .; d_call: TRBD1; cdr3_length: 12; j_call: TRBJ2-1; v_call: TRBV10-3
cdr3_nt: TGCAGCGTTTTGGGGGCAAAGGGCTACACCTTC; cdr3_aa: CSVLGAKGYTF; clone_size: .; d_call: .; cdr3_length: 11; j_call: TRBJ1-2; v_call: TRBV29-1
cdr3_nt: TGTGCCAGTAGTGCAGGACAGGGGGGTCCCTACGAGCAGTACTTC; cdr3_aa: CASSAGQGGPYEQYF; clone_size: once; d_call: TRBD1; cdr3_length: 15; j_call: TRBJ2-7; v_call: TRBV19
cdr3_nt: TGTGCCAGCAGCACAACAGGGGGGCGAGAGACCCAGTACTTC; cdr3_aa: CASSTTGGRETQYF; clone_size: .; d_call: TRBD1; cdr3_length: 14; j_call: TRBJ2-5; v_call: TRBV7-8
cdr3_nt: TGTGCCAGTAGTATAGAAGTTCGTTACGAGCAGTACTTC; cdr3_aa: CASSIEVRYEQYF; clone_size: .; d_call: .; cdr3_length: 13; j_call: TRBJ2-7; v_call: TRBV19
cdr3_nt: TGTGCCAGCAGTGATGGGGGGTATGGCTACACCTTC; cdr3_aa: CASSDGGYGYTF; clone_size: .; d_call: .; cdr3_length: 12; j_call: TRBJ1-2; v_call: TRBV25-1
cdr3_nt: TGTGCCAGCAGTTTATGGGGCAACCATGAGCAGTTCTTC; cdr3_aa: CASSLWGNHEQFF; clone_size: once; d_call: .; cdr3_length: 13; j_call: TRBJ2-1; v_call: TRBV12-3/TRBV12-4
cdr3_nt: TGTGCCTGGAGTGTTCAAGCGGGGAGTGAGACCCAGTACTTC; cdr3_aa: CAWSVQAGSETQYF; clone_size: few; d_call: TRBD2; cdr3_length: 14; j_call: TRBJ2-5; v_call: TRBV30
cdr3_nt: TGTGCCAGCAGCCACCTGACAGGGGCTTTCTTCACTGAAGCTTTCTTT; cdr3_aa: CASSHLTGAFFTEAFF; clone_size: .; d_call: TRBD1; cdr3_length: 16; j_call: TRBJ1-1; v_call: TRBV6-6
cdr3_nt: TGTGCCAGTATCCAGACGGAAGCCTCTGGGGCCAACGTCCTGACTTTC; cdr3_aa: CASIQTEASGANVLTF; clone_size: .; d_call: .; cdr3_length: 16; j_call: TRBJ2-6; v_call: TRBV19
cdr3_nt: TGTGCCAGCAGCTCCCCCCCGTTACAGGGAATTGAAGCTTTCTTT; cdr3_aa: CASSSPPLQGIEAFF; clone_size: .; d_call: .; cdr3_length: 15; j_call: TRBJ1-1; v_call: TRBV7-9
cdr3_nt: TGTGCCAGCAGTTACTCGGGAGGGTTGGATTCACCCCTCCACTTT; cdr3_aa: CASSYSGGLDSPLHF; clone_size: .; d_call: .; cdr3_length: 15; j_call: TRBJ1-6; v_call: TRBV6-6
cdr3_nt: TGCGCCAGCAGCTTGGAGGCCTTAGACTACGAGCAGTACTTC; cdr3_aa: CASSLEALDYEQYF; clone_size: .; d_call: .; cdr3_length: 14; j_call: TRBJ2-7; v_call: TRBV5-1
cdr3_nt: TGTGCCAGCGCGACGGGACTTCCTGAAAAACTGTTTTTT; cdr3_aa: CASATGLPEKLFF; clone_size: .; d_call: .; cdr3_length: 13; j_call: TRBJ1-4; v_call: TRBV6-6
cdr3_nt: TGTGCCAGCTCACTTGGGGGGGATTCACCCCTCCACTTT; cdr3_aa: CASSLGGDSPLHF; clone_size: .; d_call: .; cdr3_length: 13; j_call: TRBJ1-6; v_call: TRBV18
cdr3_nt: TGTGCCAGCAAAAGAGGGCGGGGGGAGACCCAGTACTTC; cdr3_aa: CASKRGRGETQYF; clone_size: .; d_call: TRBD2; cdr3_length: 13; j_call: TRBJ2-5; v_call: TRBV6-5
cdr3_nt: TGTGCCAGTAGAGGAGTACCGAAAAGCTCTGGGGCCAACGTCCTGACTTTC; cdr3_aa: CASRGVPKSSGANVLTF; clone_size: .; d_call: .; cdr3_length: 17; j_call: TRBJ2-6; v_call: TRBV19
cdr3_nt: TGTGCCTGGAGTTACGACACCGGTGACGAAAAACTGTTTTTT; cdr3_aa: CAWSYDTGDEKLFF; clone_size: once; d_call: .; cdr3_length: 14; j_call: TRBJ1-4; v_call: TRBV30
cdr3_nt: TGTGCCAGCGTGGGGAGCTCCTACAATGAGCAGTTCTTC; cdr3_aa: CASVGSSYNEQFF; clone_size: .; d_call: .; cdr3_length: 13; j_call: TRBJ2-1; v_call: TRBV6-5
cdr3_nt: TGCGCCAGCAGCAAACAGGGGGAGAACACTGAAGCTTTCTTT; cdr3_aa: CASSKQGENTEAFF; clone_size: .; d_call: TRBD1; cdr3_length: 14; j_call: TRBJ1-1; v_call: TRBV5-1
cdr3_nt: TGTGCCAGCAGCCGCTGGGACAGTCGGACTGAAGCTTTCTTT; cdr3_aa: CASSRWDSRTEAFF; clone_size: .; d_call: TRBD1; cdr3_length: 14; j_call: TRBJ1-1; v_call: TRBV3-1/TRBV3-2
cdr3_nt: TGTGCCACCGGAGGTGCCGGGGAGCTGTTTTTT; cdr3_aa: CATGGAGELFF; clone_size: .; d_call: .; cdr3_length: 11; j_call: TRBJ2-2; v_call: TRBV24-1
cdr3_nt: TGCATTACCCGGGAGAACACTGAAGCTTTCTTT; cdr3_aa: CITRENTEAFF; clone_size: .; d_call: .; cdr3_length: 11; j_call: TRBJ1-1; v_call: TRBV29-1
cdr3_nt: TGTGCCAGCAGCCAAGCGGCTAGCGGGGCGACCTACAATGAGCAGTTCTTC; cdr3_aa: CASSQAASGATYNEQFF; clone_size: .; d_call: TRBD2; cdr3_length: 17; j_call: TRBJ2-1; v_call: TRBV14
cdr3_nt: TGTGCCAGTAGTATCTTAGGCGGGAATCAGCCCCAGCATTTT; cdr3_aa: CASSILGGNQPQHF; clone_size: .; d_call: .; cdr3_length: 14; j_call: TRBJ1-5; v_call: TRBV19
cdr3_nt: TGTGCCAGCAGCGGGCAGAACTATGGCTACACCTTC; cdr3_aa: CASSGQNYGYTF; clone_size: .; d_call: .; cdr3_length: 12; j_call: TRBJ1-2; v_call: TRBV5-5
cdr3_nt: TGCGCCAGCAGCGGGGGATCTGGAAACACCATATATTTT; cdr3_aa: CASSGGSGNTIYF; clone_size: .; d_call: .; cdr3_length: 13; j_call: TRBJ1-3; v_call: TRBV5-1
cdr3_nt: TGTGCCAGCAGCGCGAAGACCTACGAGCAGTACTTC; cdr3_aa: CASSAKTYEQYF; clone_size: .; d_call: .; cdr3_length: 12; j_call: TRBJ2-7; v_call: TRBV7-9
cdr3_nt: TGTGCCAGCACCCAAGTCTCTGGAAACACCATATATTTT; cdr3_aa: CASTQVSGNTIYF; clone_size: few; d_call: .; cdr3_length: 13; j_call: TRBJ1-3; v_call: TRBV3-1/TRBV3-2
cdr3_nt: TGTGCCAGCATAGACGGTCAGACCTCCTATGGCTACACCTTC; cdr3_aa: CASIDGQTSYGYTF; clone_size: .; d_call: .; cdr3_length: 14; j_call: TRBJ1-2; v_call: TRBV6-1
cdr3_nt: TGTGCCAGCAGTGACCCGGACGCGGCGAGTTCACCCCTCCACTTT; cdr3_aa: CASSDPDAASSPLHF; clone_size: .; d_call: .; cdr3_length: 15; j_call: TRBJ1-6; v_call: TRBV2
cdr3_nt: TGCAGTGCTAGTTTGCTAGCGGGGACGAGAGATACGCAGTATTTT; cdr3_aa: CSASLLAGTRDTQYF; clone_size: .; d_call: TRBD2; cdr3_length: 15; j_call: TRBJ2-3; v_call: TRBV20-1
cdr3_nt: TGTGCCAGCAGTTCAACAGGGACCGGGGAGCTGTTTTTT; cdr3_aa: CASSSTGTGELFF; clone_size: .; d_call: .; cdr3_length: 13; j_call: TRBJ2-2; v_call: TRBV6-6
cdr3_nt: TGTGCCAGCAGTTACCCCCGGGACAGGGTTAACACCGGGGAGCTGTTTTTT; cdr3_aa: CASSYPRDRVNTGELFF; clone_size: .; d_call: TRBD1; cdr3_length: 17; j_call: TRBJ2-2; v_call: TRBV6-2/TRBV6-3
cdr3_nt: TGTGCCAGCAGTTACTTACAGGGGAACACTGAAGCTTTCTTT; cdr3_aa: CASSYLQGNTEAFF; clone_size: .; d_call: .; cdr3_length: 14; j_call: TRBJ1-1; v_call: TRBV6-5
cdr3_nt: TGTGCCAGCAGCTTAGCTATGGACGCTCAGCCCCAGCATTTT; cdr3_aa: CASSLAMDAQPQHF; clone_size: .; d_call: .; cdr3_length: 14; j_call: TRBJ1-5; v_call: TRBV7-9
cdr3_nt: TGTGCCAGCAGCTACCGGGACAGGGAGGGTGGCTACACCTTC; cdr3_aa: CASSYRDREGGYTF; clone_size: .; d_call: TRBD1; cdr3_length: 14; j_call: TRBJ1-2; v_call: TRBV7-9
cdr3_nt: TGTGCCACCAGTGATAGCTCAAGCACAGATACGCAGTATTTT; cdr3_aa: CATSDSSSTDTQYF; clone_size: .; d_call: .; cdr3_length: 14; j_call: TRBJ2-3; v_call: TRBV24-1
cdr3_nt: TGTGCCAGCAGTTACTCCCGGGACCCACGGATTTATGGCTACACCTTC; cdr3_aa: CASSYSRDPRIYGYTF; clone_size: .; d_call: .; cdr3_length: 16; j_call: TRBJ1-2; v_call: TRBV6-5
cdr3_nt: TGTGCCAGCAGCTACCGACCAGGGTTAGAGACCCAGTACTTC; cdr3_aa: CASSYRPGLETQYF; clone_size: .; d_call: .; cdr3_length: 14; j_call: TRBJ2-5; v_call: TRBV7-8
cdr3_nt: TGTGCCAGCAGCGTAGCACTAGACTTGGGAGAGACCCAGTACTTC; cdr3_aa: CASSVALDLGETQYF; clone_size: .; d_call: .; cdr3_length: 15; j_call: TRBJ2-5; v_call: TRBV9
cdr3_nt: TGTGCCAGTAGCCCGGACAGGGAAGCGGACGAGCAGTACTTC; cdr3_aa: CASSPDREADEQYF; clone_size: once; d_call: TRBD1; cdr3_length: 14; j_call: TRBJ2-7; v_call: TRBV19
cdr3_nt: TGTGCCAGCAGCCCGGGACAGGTAAACACAGATACGCAGTATTTT; cdr3_aa: CASSPGQVNTDTQYF; clone_size: .; d_call: TRBD1; cdr3_length: 15; j_call: TRBJ2-3; v_call: TRBV3-1/TRBV3-2
cdr3_nt: TGTGCCAGCAGCTTAGTGAGGGGGACTACAGATACGCAGTATTTT; cdr3_aa: CASSLVRGTTDTQYF; clone_size: .; d_call: .; cdr3_length: 15; j_call: TRBJ2-3; v_call: TRBV7-6
cdr3_nt: TGTGCCAGCAGCTTTGCCCAGCTGGGCCCAGGGATCTATGGCTACACCTTC; cdr3_aa: CASSFAQLGPGIYGYTF; clone_size: .; d_call: .; cdr3_length: 17; j_call: TRBJ1-2; v_call: TRBV5-5
cdr3_nt: TGCGCCAGCAGCCAAGGTCGGAGCTACGAGCAGTACTTC; cdr3_aa: CASSQGRSYEQYF; clone_size: .; d_call: .; cdr3_length: 13; j_call: TRBJ2-7; v_call: TRBV4-1
cdr3_nt: TGTGCCAGCAATAAGGGGGGGGCTCGAGAAAAACTGTTTTTT; cdr3_aa: CASNKGGAREKLFF; clone_size: few; d_call: .; cdr3_length: 14; j_call: TRBJ1-4; v_call: TRBV27
cdr3_nt: TGTGCCAGCAGCATCACAGACTATGGCTACACCTTC; cdr3_aa: CASSITDYGYTF; clone_size: .; d_call: .; cdr3_length: 12; j_call: TRBJ1-2; v_call: TRBV7-8
cdr3_nt: TGTGCCAGCAGTTTAGGTCTTAATCAGCCCCAGCATTTT; cdr3_aa: CASSLGLNQPQHF; clone_size: .; d_call: .; cdr3_length: 13; j_call: TRBJ1-5; v_call: TRBV12-3/TRBV12-4